These 32 T cell receptor beta chains came from one sample sequenced in a study of T cell responses to AZD1222 COVID-19 vaccine. Method: immunoSEQ multiplex PCR; TCRdb's copy keeps in-frame clones and lacks some. The table shows 95,000 to 100,000 clones, with 89% occurring only once. This sample comprised peripheral blood, obtained on day 0 of AZD1222 vaccination. Source of these receptors: an adult in good health.

This chain joins TRBV27 and TRBJ2-2; D is unclear. Germline V CDR1 and CDR2: MNHEY, SMNVEV (reference sequence). The CDR3 is 13 amino acids. Deletions cut 8 bases from V and 1 base from J, with 8 bases between. In DNA, the CDR3 is TGTGCCAGCGGGCGGTGGAACACCGGGGAGCTGTTTTTT. This gives the protein CASGRWNTGELFF.

Details on this clone: The same CDR3 is also encoded by other DNA sequences in this sample. J is TRBJ1-1 and V is TRBV28; D is unclear. V lost 1 base and J 1 base, leaving 4 bases between the germline ends. This CDR3 region has 13 residues. The germline V gene encodes CDR1 MDHEN and CDR2 SYDVKM. CDR3 DNA sequence: TGTGCCAGCAGTTTATCGGCGAACACTGAAGCTTTCTTT. The encoded protein is CASSLSANTEAFF.

The chain has TRBV9 and TRBJ2-4; tentative D call: TRBD2 (5 bases). CDR1 is SGDLS, CDR2 YYNGEE, per germline. V gave up 3 bases and J gave up 8 bases, with 15 bases separating them. This CDR3 region has 14 residues. CDR3 region: CASSAPSAGDIQYF. CDR3 in DNA: TGTGCCAGCAGCGCCCCTTCGGCCGGGGACATTCAGTACTTC.

The gene calls are TRBV7-2 and TRBJ1-1; possible D gene TRBD1, 5 bases. The CDR3 has 16 residues. Germline CDR1 SGHTA, CDR2 FQGNSA. Trimming removed 1 base at V and 0 bases at J, with 12 bases between. The CDR3 region is CASSLDHQGMNTEAFF. CDR3 in DNA: TGTGCCAGCAGCTTAGACCATCAGGGTATGAACACTGAAGCTTTCTTT.

This sequence joins TRBV13 and TRBJ2-2; 7 bases fit TRBD1. The V and J ends lost 3 bases and 1 base, in that order; junction bases with no gene match: 11. Per germline, CDR1 PRHDT and CDR2 FYEKMQ (reference sequence). The CDR3 runs to 18 residues. CDR3 bases: TGTGCCAGCAGCTTTCCCTCCTGGACAGGCGGGAACACCGGGGAGCTGTTTTTT. Translating it yields CASSFPSWTGGNTGELFF. The full variable domain, with the rest looked up from reference TRBV13 and TRBJ2-2, is AAGVIQSPRHLIKEKRETATLKCYPIPRHDTVYWYQQGPGQDPQFLISFYEKMQSDKGSIPDRFSAQQFSDYHSELNMSSLELGDSALYFCASSFPSWTGGNTGELFFGEGSRLTVL.

The chain carries TRBV7-9 and TRBJ1-2; no definite D call. Trimming removed 5 bases at V and 0 bases at J, with 10 bases between. Germline assignment: CDR1 SEHNR and CDR2 FQNEAQ (reference sequence). The CDR3 spans 14 residues. The CDR3 loop is CASSPPPANYGYTF. CDR3 sequence (DNA): TGTGCCAGCAGCCCACCCCCCGCTAACTATGGCTACACCTTC.

V is TRBV6-1 and J is TRBJ2-1; a possible D gene is TRBD1 (5 bases). The V end lost 2 bases, the J end lost 5 bases, and 13 bases lay between the germline ends. The CDR3 extends over 15 amino acids. CDR1 MNHNS and CDR2 SASEGT come from the germline V gene. As DNA, the CDR3 is TGTGCCAGCAGTGAAAAGACGTTCAGGGACAATGAGCAGTTCTTC. Protein sequence: CASSEKTFRDNEQFF.

The chain uses TRBV28 and TRBJ1-3; D uncertain. CDR1 is MDHEN, CDR2 SYDVKM, per germline. V lost 11 bases, J lost 0 bases, and 14 bases lay in between. The CDR3 is made up of 14 amino acids. The CDR3 spells CAVASTVSGNTIYF. The CDR3, as DNA: TGTGCCGTTGCCTCGACGGTCTCTGGAAACACCATATATTTT.

The rearrangement joins TRBV5-1 to TRBJ1-5; 9 nucleotides match TRBD1. This CDR3 has 16 residues. The V and J ends lost 0 bases and 6 bases, in that order; junction bases with no gene match: 7. Germline V gives CDR1 SGHRS, CDR2 YFSETQ. The CDR3 nucleotides are TGCGCCAGCAGCTTGGAAGGGACAGGGTCAGGTCAGCCCCAGCATTTT. It codes for CASSLEGTGSGQPQHF.

The rearrangement joins TRBV7-2 to TRBJ1-5; D not certain. This CDR3 spans 16 amino acids. V was clipped by 5 bases and J by 1 base, with 15 bases between them. Germline CDR1 is SGHTA and CDR2 is FQGNSA. CDR3 sequence: CASSPWAGGSNQPQHF. The CDR3 DNA sequence: TGTGCCAGCAGCCCGTGGGCAGGTGGGAGCAATCAGCCCCAGCATTTT.

The chain uses TRBV19 and TRBJ1-2; 7 bases are a match to TRBD1. Losses at the gene ends were 8 bases for V and 3 bases for J; bases not matched to a gene: 12. The CDR3 sequence is 15 residues long. Germline CDR1 reads LNHDA; CDR2 reads SQIVND (reference sequence). CDR3 DNA sequence: TGTGCCAGTGGCGGCCAGGCAGGGGGAGACTATGGCTACACCTTC. Translation: CASGGQAGGDYGYTF.

This sequence joins TRBV4-1 and TRBJ2-5, with 8 bases fitting TRBD2. Trimming at V came to 8 bases and at J to 3 bases, leaving 11 bases not matched to a gene. Per germline, CDR1 MGHRA and CDR2 YSYEKL. The CDR3 is 15 residues long. This CDR3 reads CASAGGLGREETQYF. As DNA, the CDR3 is TGCGCCAGCGCGGGGGGACTAGGTCGCGAAGAGACCCAGTACTTC.

The rearrangement uses TRBV7-2 and TRBJ2-7, with 8 bases fitting TRBD1. CDR1 SGHTA and CDR2 FQGNSA come from the germline V gene. V gave up 5 bases and J gave up 0 bases; unmatched junction bases: 6. This CDR3 has 15 residues. CDR3 sequence (DNA): TGTGCCAGCAGCCCGGGACAGGCCCACTCCTACGAGCAGTACTTC. Protein: CASSPGQAHSYEQYF.

This rearrangement joins TRBV3-1 (or the pseudogene TRBV3-2) to TRBJ1-6; D unclear. CDR1 and CDR2 from the germline V gene are LGHDT and YNNKEL (reference sequence). The V end was cut by 2 bases, the J end by 0 bases, with 2 bases between. The length of the CDR3 is 14 residues. The CDR3 sequence is CASSQTSYNSPLHF. The CDR3, as DNA: TGTGCCAGCAGCCAAACCTCCTATAATTCACCCCTCCACTTT.

The rearrangement uses TRBV19 and TRBJ1-1; 8 bases match TRBD1. The CDR3 contains 14 residues. V gave up 5 bases and J gave up 5 bases; unmatched junction bases: 7. Germline CDR1 and CDR2: LNHDA and SQIVND (reference sequence). CDR3 protein: CASSRTGRRTEAFF. DNA for the CDR3: TGTGCCAGTAGTCGGACAGGGAGGAGGACTGAAGCTTTCTTT.

The V gene is TRBV4-1, the J gene TRBJ2-7, with 8 nucleotides matching TRBD1. This CDR3 is built from 15 residues. CDR1 MGHRA and CDR2 YSYEKL come from the germline V gene. J lost 5 bases, V lost 1 base, and 7 bases had no gene match. This CDR3 reads CASSQGQGIGHEQYF. CDR3 coding DNA: TGCGCCAGCAGCCAAGGACAGGGGATCGGCCACGAGCAGTACTTC.

The rearrangement uses TRBV2 and TRBJ1-2; the D gene is possibly TRBD1 (5 bases). From germline, CDR1 is SNHLY and CDR2 FYNNEI. With 7 bases removed from V and 4 bases from J, the gap between germline ends came to 13 bases. The CDR3 runs to 13 residues. The CDR3 here is CASTRQTLYGYTF. In DNA form, the CDR3 reads TGTGCCAGCACCAGACAGACACTCTATGGCTACACCTTC.

This rearrangement joins TRBV6-2 or TRBV6-3 to TRBJ1-5; D is perhaps TRBD1 (5 bases). V gave up 6 bases and J gave up 4 bases, with 19 bases separating them. The germline CDR1 and CDR2 sequences are MNHEY and SVGEGT. This CDR3 is built from 16 residues. The CDR3 loop is CASSHPPRRGNQPQHF. As DNA, the CDR3 is TGTGCCAGCAGCCACCCCCCAAGGAGGGGTAATCAGCCCCAGCATTTT.

This clone was found once. The chain links TRBV4-2 to TRBJ1-2; D might be TRBD1 (6 bases). Germline values: CDR1 LGHNA, CDR2 YNFKEQ. The CDR3 has 13 amino acids. V dropped 6 bases and J dropped 6 bases, with 14 bases sitting between them. The CDR3 DNA reads TGTGCCAGCAGACCGCAGACAGGCCATGGCTACACCTTC. Translated, it gives CASRPQTGHGYTF.

V gene TRBV4-2 combines with J gene TRBJ1-5, with D tentatively TRBD1 (5 bases). The CDR3 is 14 amino acids. Germline CDR1 LGHNA, CDR2 YNFKEQ. V was clipped by 4 bases and J by 2 bases, with 9 bases between them. DNA for the CDR3: TGTGCCAGCAGCCCGCTACAGGGCAATCAGCCCCAGCATTTT. This gives the protein CASSPLQGNQPQHF.

The chain links TRBV10-3 to TRBJ1-1, with 8 bases identical to TRBD1. V shed 6 bases, J shed 3 bases, and the junction held 6 bases outside the gene matches. In germline, CDR1 is ENHRY, CDR2 SYGVKD. This CDR3 is 14 amino acids long. The DNA of the CDR3 is TGTGCCATCAGAGACAGGGGACACGACACTGAAGCTTTCTTT. It specifies CAIRDRGHDTEAFF.

The J gene is TRBJ2-7, the V gene TRBV19; 8 bases are a match to TRBD1. CDR1 is LNHDA, CDR2 SQIVND, per germline (reference sequence). With V trimmed by 5 bases and J by 3 bases, 9 bases remained unmatched. There are 15 residues in the CDR3. CDR3 DNA sequence: TGTGCCAGTAGTCCCGGACAGGGTCCGGGCTACGAGCAGTACTTC. It specifies CASSPGQGPGYEQYF.

The CDR3 sequence is CASRENQGTEAFF. DNA for the CDR3: TGCGCCAGCCGAGAGAACCAGGGAACTGAAGCTTTCTTT. The J gene is TRBJ1-1, the V gene TRBV5-1; D is possibly TRBD1 (5 bases). Trimming took 7 bases from V and 5 from J, leaving 15 bases between them. The CDR3 loop spans 13 amino acids. Germline V gene data show CDR1 as SGHRS and CDR2 as YFSETQ.

This clone was detected once. The chain uses TRBV19 and TRBJ2-5, with TRBD1 identical over 7 bases. After removal of 6 bases from V and 2 bases from J, the junction contained 12 bases not matched to a gene. CDR1 and CDR2 from the germline V gene are LNHDA and SQIVND (reference sequence). There are 16 residues in the CDR3. The CDR3 bases are TGTGCCAGTAGCGTGAACAGGGGCGAGACTCAAGAGACCCAGTACTTC. As protein: CASSVNRGETQETQYF. The whole variable domain, remainder taken from reference TRBV19 and TRBJ2-5, is DGGITQSPKYLFRKEGQNVTLSCEQNLNHDAMYWYRQDPGQGLRLIYYSQIVNDFQKGDIAEGYSVSREKKESFPLTVTSAQKNPTAFYLCASSVNRGETQETQYFGPGTRLLVL.

The V call is TRBV25-1, the J call TRBJ1-2, with D possibly matching TRBD1 (6 bases). Trimming stripped 3 bases from V and 7 bases from J, with 21 bases between. The CDR3 loop spans 16 amino acids. The germline V gene has CDR1 MGHDK and CDR2 SYGVNS. The CDR3 coding sequence is TGTGCCAGCAGTGACCCAGGGGCGAGAGTATTAGGTGGCTACACCTTC. Translated, it gives CASSDPGARVLGGYTF.

This clone was counted between two and nine times. The CDR3 bases are TGTGCCAGCAGCGTTCTGACAGGGAACGGCTACACCTTC. Protein sequence: CASSVLTGNGYTF. The chain is built from TRBV9 and TRBJ1-2; TRBD1 matches 7 bases. The germline CDR1 and CDR2 sequences are SGDLS and YYNGEE. The V and J ends lost 2 bases and 8 bases, in that order; junction bases with no gene match: 6. This CDR3 is 13 amino acids long.

The gene calls are TRBV5-1 and TRBJ1-1; D is perhaps TRBD1 (6 bases). Trimming removed 4 bases from V and 11 bases from J, with 18 bases in between. Germline values: CDR1 SGHRS, CDR2 YFSETQ. CDR3 length: 13 amino acids. The CDR3 sequence is CASSPLGDTGAFF. The CDR3 coding sequence is TGCGCCAGCAGCCCCTTAGGGGATACAGGGGCTTTCTTT.

The genes are TRBV4-2 and TRBJ1-1; D gene ambiguous. CDR3 size: 15 residues. V was pared by 0 bases and J by 1 base, with 9 bases between. The germline V gene has CDR1 LGHNA and CDR2 YNFKEQ. CDR3 in amino acids: CASSQDRGPNTEAFF. Written as DNA, the CDR3 is TGTGCCAGCAGCCAAGATCGAGGTCCGAACACTGAAGCTTTCTTT.

The rearrangement uses TRBV24-1 and TRBJ2-1, with unresolved D. Trimming removed 4 bases from V and 4 bases from J, with 13 bases in between. Germline CDR1 KGHDR, CDR2 SFDVKD. This CDR3 is built from 15 residues. This CDR3 is CATSDPSGPYNEQFF. DNA for the CDR3: TGTGCCACCAGTGACCCATCGGGTCCTTACAATGAGCAGTTCTTC.

This chain connects TRBV28 to TRBJ1-5, with D hard to call. The CDR3 spans 14 residues. Germline CDR1 reads MDHEN; CDR2 reads SYDVKM. The germline V and J ends were trimmed by 6 bases and 3 bases, with 12 bases remaining between them. The CDR3 sequence is CASSLRQYNQPQHF. As DNA, the CDR3 is TGTGCCAGCAGCCTTCGGCAATACAATCAGCCCCAGCATTTT.

The genes are TRBV6-5 and TRBJ1-5; weak D call: TRBD1 (5 bases). Germline loops: CDR1 MNHEY, CDR2 SVGAGI. The CDR3 loop spans 13 amino acids. V was pared by 2 bases and J by 6 bases, with 8 bases between. The CDR3, as DNA: TGTGCCAGCAGTTACAGGGGAGGTCAGCCCCAGCATTTT. This codes for CASSYRGGQPQHF.

V usage is TRBV20-1 and J usage is TRBJ1-2; 10 bases match TRBD1. The V gene end was trimmed by 3 bases and the J gene end by 7 bases; junction bases not matched to a gene: 8. The CDR3 is made up of 14 amino acids. Germline-derived CDR1 and CDR2 are DFQATT and SNEGSKA (reference sequence). CDR3 DNA sequence: TGCAGTGCTAGTAGGGGGACAGGGGTATTTGGCTACACCTTC. Translation gives CSASRGTGVFGYTF.